One sample yielded the 4 T cell receptor beta chains listed below, sequenced in a study of identical twins. TCRdb called the 5' RACE reads again in MiXCR, with one record for every CDR3 protein. The sample shows fewer than 250,000 distinct CDR3 sequences, approximately 9% of them seen only once. The material sequenced was memory (CD45RO+) T cells sorted from blood. The receptors derive from a woman under 30 in good health.

A few counts support this clonotype. The chain employs TRBV20-1 and TRBJ2-7; D could derive from TRBD1 or TRBD2 (5 bases each). Germline loops: CDR1 DFQATT, CDR2 SNEGSKA (reference sequence). Trimming removed 6 bases from V and 6 bases from J, with 18 bases in between. CDR3 length: 13 residues. The CDR3 sequence: CSAELGDPPEQYF. The DNA of the CDR3 is TGCAGTGCGGAACTAGGGGACCCGCCCGAGCAGTACTTC.

This clonotype was seen only a few times. This chain joins TRBV20-1 and TRBJ1-4; weak D call: TRBD1 (6 bases). Germline-derived CDR1 and CDR2 are DFQATT and SNEGSKA (reference sequence). V lost 3 bases and J lost 8, with 16 bases in between. The CDR3 length is 14 residues. The CDR3: CSASFLGGREKLFF. The CDR3 DNA follows: TGCAGTGCTAGTTTTTTAGGGGGTCGAGAAAAACTGTTTTTT.

This clonotype showed up just a few times. J is TRBJ2-6 and V is TRBV30, with 9 nucleotides matching TRBD2. The CDR3 covers 17 residues. J lost 0 bases, V lost 2 bases, and 5 bases had no gene match. Germline-derived CDR1 and CDR2 are GTSNPN and SVGIG (reference sequence). For the CDR3, the DNA is TGTGCCTGGAGTCCTAGCGGGGTCTACTCTGGGGCCAACGTCCTGACTTTC. This translates into CAWSPSGVYSGANVLTF.

This chain uses TRBV6-2 or TRBV6-3 with TRBJ2-1; a weak D match, TRBD1 (5 bases). V was pared by 2 bases and J by 5 bases, with 16 bases between. This CDR3 comprises 16 residues. Germline loops: CDR1 MNHEY, CDR2 SVGEGT. The CDR3, as DNA: TGTGCCAGCAGTTACGTCGTCAGGGTATACGACAATGAGCAGTTCTTC. Translated: CASSYVVRVYDNEQFF.